The 27 T cell receptor beta chains reported below all come from one sample, sequenced in a study of cytomegalovirus exposure and HLA in healthy donors. PCR was performed using 60 Vbeta and 13 Jbeta primers. Profiling relied on immunoSEQ multiplex PCR, and the TCRdb table lists in-frame clones only, not all of them. The data hold approximately 110,000 clones, with 65% to 75% observed a single time. Sequencing was done on a sample of PBMCs. The receptors here all came from a man aged 35 to 55 in good health and CMV-seropositive.

This chain joins TRBV5-1 and TRBJ2-3; 10 bases line up with TRBD1. Germline CDR1 reads SGHRS; CDR2 reads YFSETQ. The V segment lost 0 bases and the J segment 4 bases; nucleotides outside the gene matches: 11. The CDR3 is made up of 18 amino acids. The CDR3 nucleotides are TGCGCCAGCAGCTTGGCCCGTTGGACAGGGGGAGAGGCAGATACGCAGTATTTT. Protein sequence: CASSLARWTGGEADTQYF.

The CDR3 loop reads CASISTSGSRETQYF. CDR3 in DNA: TGCGCCAGCATCAGTACTAGCGGGAGTAGGGAGACCCAGTACTTC. The chain combines TRBV5-1 with TRBJ2-5; 11 nucleotides match TRBD2. The CDR3 runs 15 residues. Unmatched junction bases numbered 9, after V lost 6 bases and J lost 5 bases. Germline V gene lookup returns CDR1 SGHRS and CDR2 YFSETQ.

V usage is TRBV9 and J usage is TRBJ2-7; the match to TRBD2 covers 9 bases. Germline assignment: CDR1 SGDLS and CDR2 YYNGEE. V lost 0 bases and J lost 6; bases outside the gene matches: 10. This CDR3 comprises 16 residues. The CDR3 here is CASSVEGSGRIGEQYF. CDR3 DNA sequence: TGTGCCAGCAGCGTAGAAGGTAGCGGGAGAATTGGCGAGCAGTACTTC.

This rearrangement joins TRBV19 to TRBJ1-5; D not certain. CDR3 length: 15 residues. V gave up 7 bases and J gave up 0 bases, with 13 bases separating them. CDR1 is LNHDA and CDR2 is SQIVND in the germline V gene (reference sequence). The CDR3 sequence is CASTYTPYSNQPQHF. The CDR3, as DNA: TGTGCCAGTACCTATACCCCTTATAGCAATCAGCCCCAGCATTTT.

The rearrangement joins TRBV9 to TRBJ2-5, with TRBD1 identical over 7 bases. CDR3 length equals 15 residues. Germline CDR1 and CDR2: SGDLS and YYNGEE. Losses at the gene ends were 3 bases for V and 5 bases for J; bases not matched to a gene: 10. The DNA of the CDR3 is TGTGCCAGCAGCGGACAGGGAGCTTTAGGGGAGACCCAGTACTTC. Its translation: CASSGQGALGETQYF. Together with reference TRBV9 and TRBJ2-5, the CDR3 gives the full variable domain: DSGVTQTPKHLITATGQRVTLRCSPRSGDLSVYWYQQSLDQGLQFLIQYYNGEERAKGNILERFSAQQFPDLHSELNLSSLELGDSALYFCASSGQGALGETQYFGPGTRLLVL.

This sequence joins TRBV4-1 and TRBJ2-1; 7 nucleotides line up with TRBD1. Germline-derived CDR1 and CDR2 are MGHRA and YSYEKL. The ends lost 3 bases at V and 9 bases at J; junction bases unmatched: 8. This CDR3 spans 14 amino acids. CDR3 amino acids: CASSHTGTASEQFF. Written as DNA, the CDR3 is TGCGCCAGCAGCCATACCGGGACAGCGAGTGAGCAGTTCTTC.

This chain connects TRBV5-1 to TRBJ2-3; 9 positions agree with TRBD1. V trimming: 4 bases; J trimming: 6 bases; junction bases outside the gene matches: 6. Per the germline V gene, CDR1 is SGHRS and CDR2 is YFSETQ. This CDR3 comprises 14 residues. CDR3 region: CASSRDRASDTQYF. CDR3 sequence (DNA): TGCGCCAGCAGCCGGGACAGGGCGTCGGATACGCAGTATTTT.

This clone occurred a few times. The chain is built from TRBV27 and TRBJ2-7; 7 bases fit TRBD1. Trimming at V came to 5 bases and at J to 6 bases, leaving 13 bases not matched to a gene. There are 15 residues in the CDR3. The germline V gene has CDR1 MNHEY and CDR2 SMNVEV (reference sequence). The CDR3 nucleotides are TGTGCCAGCAGTCTCACACAGGGGTGGAGATTCGAGCAGTACTTC. Encoded protein: CASSLTQGWRFEQYF.

The chain employs TRBV5-1 and TRBJ1-1; tentative D call: TRBD1 (5 bases). The CDR3 is made up of 15 amino acids. Trimming left V 3 bases short and J 5 bases short, with 17 bases between. CDR1 and CDR2 (germline): SGHRS, YFSETQ. CDR3 sequence reads: CASSSSPGEVTEAFF. CDR3 nucleotides: TGCGCCAGCAGCTCCTCCCCGGGGGAGGTAACTGAAGCTTTCTTT.

The chain recombines TRBV27 with TRBJ2-7; weak D call: TRBD1 (6 bases). Trimming cost V 4 bases and J 1 base, with 8 bases left between them. The CDR3 spans 13 residues. Germline CDR1 is MNHEY and CDR2 is SMNVEV (reference sequence). CDR3 sequence: CASSSTGSYEQYF. In nucleotides, the CDR3 is TGTGCCAGCAGTTCAACAGGGTCCTACGAGCAGTACTTC.

This clone was counted a single time. The genes are TRBV6-1 and TRBJ1-2; D uncertain. This CDR3 has 13 residues. Per germline, CDR1 MNHNS and CDR2 SASEGT. V was pared by 4 bases and J by 5 bases, with 11 bases between. The CDR3 is CASSAQRIYGYTF. The CDR3 DNA reads TGTGCCAGCAGTGCACAGAGAATTTATGGCTACACCTTC.

This clone was counted a single time. The V gene is TRBV28, the J gene TRBJ2-3; TRBD1 matches 10 bases. CDR1 is MDHEN and CDR2 is SYDVKM in the germline V gene. The CDR3 covers 16 residues. With 5 bases clipped from V and 3 bases from J, the junction kept 8 bases outside the gene matches. The CDR3 sequence: CASSPPTGGSTDTQYF. CDR3 nucleotides: TGTGCCAGCAGTCCCCCGACAGGGGGCAGTACAGATACGCAGTATTTT.

This clone occurred a few times. The J gene is TRBJ2-3, the V gene TRBV28; D call uncertain. Trimming left V 2 bases short and J 3 bases short, with 6 bases between. The germline V gene has CDR1 MDHEN and CDR2 SYDVKM. There are 13 residues in the CDR3. CDR3 nucleotide sequence: TGTGCCAGCAGTTTACAACTTACAGATACGCAGTATTTT. Its translation is CASSLQLTDTQYF.

CDR3 sequence reads: CASSARQGMNTGELFF. CDR3 DNA: TGTGCCAGCAGTGCGCGACAGGGAATGAACACCGGGGAGCTGTTTTTT. The chain combines TRBV6-1 with TRBJ2-2; 7 nucleotides agree with TRBD1. Germline V gives CDR1 MNHNS, CDR2 SASEGT. V lost 4 bases, J lost 1 base, and 6 bases stayed unmatched. This CDR3 has 16 residues.

This clone was found a few times. Other DNA sequences from this sample encode an identical CDR3 as well. The rearrangement joins TRBV6-5 to TRBJ1-2, with a weak D call TRBD1 (6 bases). Trimming shortened V by 5 bases and J by 2 bases, and 9 bases separated the two germline ends. The CDR3 consists of 13 residues. The germline V gene has CDR1 MNHEY and CDR2 SVGAGI. The CDR3: CASSTGTNYGYTF. CDR3 bases: TGTGCCAGCAGTACCGGGACAAACTATGGCTACACCTTC.

The chain has TRBV2 and TRBJ2-7, with 10 bases fitting TRBD1. This CDR3 region has 15 residues. Germline V gene sequence: CDR1 SNHLY, CDR2 FYNNEI. The junction had 11 bases not matched to a gene; V was cut back by 6 bases and J by 6 bases. CDR3 nucleotide sequence: TGTGCCAGCAGGGTAAACCGGGACAGGGGTACCGAGCAGTACTTC. Amino acids: CASRVNRDRGTEQYF.

The chain uses TRBV10-3 and TRBJ1-5; 8 bases map to TRBD1. CDR3 length: 15 amino acids. Germline loops: CDR1 ENHRY, CDR2 SYGVKD. V shed 10 bases and J 0 bases; nucleotides not matched to a gene: 8. Written as DNA, the CDR3 is TGTGCCACCCGACAGGGGATTTTTAGCAATCAGCCCCAGCATTTT. It is translated as CATRQGIFSNQPQHF.

This clone was seen only once. The chain links TRBV10-3 to TRBJ1-1, with a possible D match to TRBD1 (5 bases). Trimming shortened V by 5 bases and J by 1 base, and 8 bases separated the two germline ends. The CDR3 spans 13 residues. Germline V gene data show CDR1 as ENHRY and CDR2 as SYGVKD. The CDR3 nucleotides are TGTGCCATCAGTCAAACAGGGAACACTGAAGCTTTCTTT. Its protein product is CAISQTGNTEAFF.

This clone appeared a few times. J is TRBJ2-2 and V is TRBV10-1, with no clear D. V was trimmed by 4 bases and J by 7 bases, leaving 10 bases between them. Germline CDR1 reads WNHNN; CDR2 reads SYGVQD (reference sequence). CDR3 length: 13 amino acids. The CDR3: CASSASIGGELFF. CDR3 bases: TGCGCCAGCAGTGCTAGTATCGGCGGGGAGCTGTTTTTT.

This clone is a singleton in its sample. This CDR3 is missing its conserved last phenylalanine or tryptophan, likely due to a read error. The DNA is omitted, as the CDR3 cannot be located on it reliably, and the CDR3 follows TCRdb's listing. The V call is TRBV2, the J call TRBJ1-4; TRBD1 is taken as the D call from the table, unchecked against the DNA. 10 amino acids form the CDR3, both terminal residues included. Germline-derived CDR1 and CDR2 are SNHLY and FYNNEI. This chain's CDR3 is CASSRRQLVL.

Only a few counts were recorded for this clone. The rearrangement uses TRBV6-5 and TRBJ1-1, with unresolved D. The ends were cut back, 6 bases at V and 5 bases at J, with 19 bases in the middle. The CDR3 contains 15 residues. Germline CDR1 MNHEY, CDR2 SVGAGI. The CDR3 loop is CASRNRALGSTEAFF. CDR3 bases: TGTGCCAGCAGAAACCGGGCCCTTGGGAGTACTGAAGCTTTCTTT.

This chain joins TRBV5-1 and TRBJ2-1; D unclear. Between the trimmed V and J ends, which lost 0 bases and 0 bases, there was a span of 7 bases. Germline loops: CDR1 SGHRS, CDR2 YFSETQ. This CDR3 is built from 15 residues. The CDR3 region has the DNA TGCGCCAGCAGCTTGGCCGGAGACTCCTACAATGAGCAGTTCTTC. Its protein product is CASSLAGDSYNEQFF.

This sequence joins TRBV27 and TRBJ1-3; perhaps TRBD1 as D (6 bases). CDR1 is MNHEY, CDR2 SMNVEV, per germline (reference sequence). This CDR3 is 13 amino acids long. The V end lost 8 bases, the J end lost 2 bases, and 10 bases lay between the germline ends. CDR3 DNA: TGTGCCAGCCAGGGGCATACTGGAAACACCATATATTTT. This encodes CASQGHTGNTIYF.

The chain uses TRBV6-1 and TRBJ1-2; TRBD1 aligns across 9 bases. Trimming at V came to 4 bases and at J to 3 bases, leaving 6 bases not matched to a gene. Germline CDR1 MNHNS, CDR2 SASEGT. The length of the CDR3 is 15 residues. The CDR3 coding sequence is TGTGCCAGCAGTGCCCTGACAGGGGGGGACTATGGCTACACCTTC. It yields the protein CASSALTGGDYGYTF.

The chain uses TRBV7-2 and TRBJ2-7, with TRBD2 matching over 8 bases. This CDR3 comprises 13 residues. Germline CDR1 is SGHTA and CDR2 is FQGNSA. The J segment lost 6 bases and the V segment lost 7 bases, leaving 8 bases of the junction unmatched. CDR3 DNA: TGTGCCAGCACCCAAGCGGGAGTTTGCGAGCAGTACGTC. It codes for CASTQAGVCEQYV.

The genes are TRBV10-2 and TRBJ2-5; 10 nucleotides line up with TRBD2. The V segment lost 7 bases and the J segment 2 bases; nucleotides outside the gene matches: 4. Germline-derived CDR1 and CDR2 are WSHSY and SAAADI. The CDR3 sequence is 14 residues long. The CDR3 DNA reads as TGCGCCAGCATGAGGACTAGCGGACAAGAGACCCAGTACTTC. It encodes CASMRTSGQETQYF.

This clone showed up many times. The chain recombines TRBV5-1 with TRBJ1-1; maybe TRBD1 (5 bases). The CDR3 is made up of 13 amino acids. Germline V lookup: CDR1 SGHRS, CDR2 YFSETQ. V was clipped by 4 bases and J by 6 bases, with 13 bases between them. CDR3 loop: CASSPGGVAEAFF. Written as DNA, the CDR3 is TGCGCCAGCAGCCCCGGAGGGGTCGCTGAAGCTTTCTTT.